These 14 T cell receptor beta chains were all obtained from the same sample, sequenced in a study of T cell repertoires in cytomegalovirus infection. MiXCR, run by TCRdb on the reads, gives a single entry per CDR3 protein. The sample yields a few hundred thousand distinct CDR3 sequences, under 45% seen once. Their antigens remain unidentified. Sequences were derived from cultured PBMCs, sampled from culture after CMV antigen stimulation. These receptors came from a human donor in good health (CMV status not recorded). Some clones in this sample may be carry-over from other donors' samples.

Here the CDR3 DNA reads TGTGCCAGCAGCCGACTAGCGGGGGCCGGGGAGCTGTTTTTT. Its protein product is CASSRLAGAGELFF. The chain uses TRBV11-2 and TRBJ2-2; 12 nucleotides align to TRBD2. Germline V gene sequence: CDR1 SGHAT, CDR2 FQNNGV. CDR3 length: 14 amino acids. V lost 5 bases, J lost 6 bases, and 1 base stayed unmatched.

CDR3 in amino acids: CASSFRRFNSPLHF. CDR3 DNA: TGTGCCAGCAGCTTTAGGCGCTTCAATTCACCCCTCCACTTT. This rearrangement joins TRBV7-9 to TRBJ1-6; D is uncertain. Germline CDR1 SEHNR, CDR2 FQNEAQ (reference sequence). The V end was cut by 3 bases, the J end by 7 bases, with 10 bases between. The CDR3 is 14 amino acids.

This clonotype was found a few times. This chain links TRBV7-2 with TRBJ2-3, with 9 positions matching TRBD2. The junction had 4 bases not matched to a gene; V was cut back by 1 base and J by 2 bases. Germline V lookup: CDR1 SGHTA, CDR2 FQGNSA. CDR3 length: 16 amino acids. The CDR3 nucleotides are TGTGCCAGCAGCTTAGACCTAGCGGGACCCACAGATACGCAGTATTTT. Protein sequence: CASSLDLAGPTDTQYF.

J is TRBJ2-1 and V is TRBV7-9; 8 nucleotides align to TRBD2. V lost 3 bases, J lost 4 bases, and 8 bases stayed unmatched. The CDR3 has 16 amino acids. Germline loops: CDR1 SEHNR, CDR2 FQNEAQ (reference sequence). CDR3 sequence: CASSFVGAGDYNEQFF. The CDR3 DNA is TGTGCCAGCAGCTTCGTCGGAGCGGGAGATTACAATGAGCAGTTCTTC.

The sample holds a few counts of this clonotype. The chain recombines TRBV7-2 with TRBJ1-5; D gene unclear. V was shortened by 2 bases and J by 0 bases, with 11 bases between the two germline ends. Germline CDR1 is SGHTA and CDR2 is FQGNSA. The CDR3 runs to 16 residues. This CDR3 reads CASSLLSAASNQPQHF. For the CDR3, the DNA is TGTGCCAGCAGCTTACTTTCGGCAGCTAGCAATCAGCCCCAGCATTTT.

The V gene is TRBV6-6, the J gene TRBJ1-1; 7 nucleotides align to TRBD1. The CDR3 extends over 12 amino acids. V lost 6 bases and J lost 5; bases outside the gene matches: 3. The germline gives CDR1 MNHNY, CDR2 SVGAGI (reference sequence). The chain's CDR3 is CASRGQDTEAFF. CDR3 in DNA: TGTGCCAGCAGAGGACAGGATACTGAAGCTTTCTTT.

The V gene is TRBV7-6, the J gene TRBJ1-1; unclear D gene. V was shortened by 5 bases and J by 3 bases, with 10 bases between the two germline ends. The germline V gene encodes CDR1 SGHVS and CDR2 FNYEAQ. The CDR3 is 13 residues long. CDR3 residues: CASSGGKDTEAFF. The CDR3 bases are TGTGCCAGCAGCGGAGGGAAGGACACTGAAGCTTTCTTT.

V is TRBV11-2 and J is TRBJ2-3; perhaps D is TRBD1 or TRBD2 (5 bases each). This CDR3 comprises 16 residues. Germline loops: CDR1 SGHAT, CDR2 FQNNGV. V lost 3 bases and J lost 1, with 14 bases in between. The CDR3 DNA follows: TGTGCCAGCAGCTTCGGGACGGTTCCTCGCACAGATACGCAGTATTTT. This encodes CASSFGTVPRTDTQYF.

CDR3 nucleotide sequence: TGTGCCAGCAGCAAAACTAGTGGACAGGGGTCTGAAAAACTGTTTTTT. Residues: CASSKTSGQGSEKLFF. This chain uses TRBV7-9 with TRBJ1-4; TRBD1 matches at 9 bases. With V trimmed by 5 bases and J by 7 bases, 11 bases remained unmatched. This CDR3 is 16 amino acids long. Germline V gene sequence: CDR1 SEHNR, CDR2 FQNEAQ (reference sequence).

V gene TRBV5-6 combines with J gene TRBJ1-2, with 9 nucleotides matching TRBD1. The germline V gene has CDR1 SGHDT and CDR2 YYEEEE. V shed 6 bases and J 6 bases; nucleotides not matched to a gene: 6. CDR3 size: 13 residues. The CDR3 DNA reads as TGTGCCAGCACCCCTGGGACAGGGAATGGCTACACCTTC. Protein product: CASTPGTGNGYTF.

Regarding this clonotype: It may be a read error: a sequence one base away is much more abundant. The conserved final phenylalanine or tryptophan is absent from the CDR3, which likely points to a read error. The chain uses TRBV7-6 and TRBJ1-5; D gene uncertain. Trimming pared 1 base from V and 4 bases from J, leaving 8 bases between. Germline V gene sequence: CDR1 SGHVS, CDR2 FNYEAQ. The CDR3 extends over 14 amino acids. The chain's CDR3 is CASSLVYGNQPQHL. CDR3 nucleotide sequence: TGTGCCAGCAGCTTAGTCTACGGGAATCAGCCCCAGCATTTA.

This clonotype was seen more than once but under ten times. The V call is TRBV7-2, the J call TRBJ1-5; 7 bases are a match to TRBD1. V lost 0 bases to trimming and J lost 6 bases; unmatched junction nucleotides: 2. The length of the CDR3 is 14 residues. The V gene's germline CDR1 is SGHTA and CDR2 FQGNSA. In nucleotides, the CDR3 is TGTGCCAGCAGCTTAGCTCAGGGGGTTCAGCCCCAGCATTTT. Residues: CASSLAQGVQPQHF. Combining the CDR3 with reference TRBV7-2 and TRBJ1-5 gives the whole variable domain GAGVSQSPSNKVTEKGKDVELRCDPISGHTALYWYRQSLGQGLEFLIYFQGNSAPDKSGLPSDRFSAERTGGSVSTLTIQRTQQEDSAVYLCASSLAQGVQPQHFGDGTRLSIL.

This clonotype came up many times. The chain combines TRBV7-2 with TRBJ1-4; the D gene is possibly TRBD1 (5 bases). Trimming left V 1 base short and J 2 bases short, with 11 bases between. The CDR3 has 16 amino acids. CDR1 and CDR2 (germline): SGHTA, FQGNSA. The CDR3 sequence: CASSLVGGHTNEKLFF. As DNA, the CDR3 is TGTGCCAGCAGCTTAGTTGGCGGACACACTAATGAAAAACTGTTTTTT.

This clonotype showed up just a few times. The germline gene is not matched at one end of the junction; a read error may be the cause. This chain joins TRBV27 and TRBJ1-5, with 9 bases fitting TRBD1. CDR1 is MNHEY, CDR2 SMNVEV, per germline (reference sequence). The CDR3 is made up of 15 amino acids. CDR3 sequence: CASSLSGTGLQPQHF. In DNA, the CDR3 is TGTGCCAGCAGTCTATCCGGGACAGGGTTACAGCCCCAGCATTTT.